This T cell receptor (beta chain) was recorded in a study of shared clonotypes between healthy human individuals. General observations from the study: Clonotype sharing levels among donors were expected to vary with sequencing depth. Represented genetic and exposure-history diversity was restricted by having few donors.

A word on this clone: What it recognizes is unknown.

The protocol was immunoSEQ multiplex PCR, while the TCRdb copy is restricted to in-frame clones and leaves out a portion. The sample holds approximately 2.5 million clones; roughly nine tenths are singletons and the top ten take about 0.13%. The TCR sequence derives from a man between 18 and 29 years old in good health. Sample: naive CD4+ T cells sorted from blood. Subset specified: CD45RA+ positively selected.

The CDR3 region is CASSQVSPVGGYKGSYNEQFF. CDR3 nucleotides: TGCGCCAGCAGCCAAGTTAGTCCAGTCGGAGGTTATAAAGGCTCCTACAATGAGCAGTTCTTC. This chain uses TRBV4-3 with TRBJ2-1; D may be TRBD2 (5 bases). Trimming shortened V by 1 base and J by 0 bases, and 25 bases separated the two germline ends. The length of the CDR3 is 21 residues. In germline, CDR1 is LGHNA, CDR2 YSLEER.